The clone carrying this T cell receptor (beta chain) showed up just a few times. No antigen is known for it. Among the donors, all were healthy bone marrow donors. Nominally healthy donors provided the samples, though records likely missed some immune exposures. The data were obtained in a study of cytomegalovirus exposure and HLA in healthy donors. Germline CDR1 is MNHEY and CDR2 is SVGAGI. The CDR3 contains 14 residues. V lost 4 bases, J lost 1 base, and 2 bases stayed unmatched. General study results and limits: In an earlier analysis, in 540 or so donors, most V segments appeared productive either ~90% or ~30% of the time. Being indistinguishable, some V segments were excluded, TRBV6-2 and TRBV6-3 among them.

Primers for the PCR totalled 60 Vbeta and 13 Jbeta. Using immunoSEQ multiplex PCR, the repertoire was profiled, and TCRdb retains in-frame clones only, with some absent. Here the sample spans over 75,000 clones, over 65% being singletons. The chain employs TRBV6-5 and TRBJ1-2, with 8 bases aligning to TRBD1. The receptor was derived from a woman aged 60-75 years in good health and CMV-seronegative. The specimen sequenced was PBMCs. The CDR3 is CASSWTGLNYGYTF. The CDR3 nucleotides are TGTGCCAGCAGTTGGACAGGGCTTAACTATGGCTACACCTTC.